The 25 T cell receptor beta chains below were found in one sample sequenced in a study of blood T cell repertoires in COVID-19. The protocol was immunoSEQ multiplex PCR, while the TCRdb copy is restricted to in-frame clones and leaves out a portion. Seen here are some 89,000 clones, about nine tenths observed once, and the top ten hold 1.7%. The sequenced sample consisted of peripheral blood. The receptors stem from a man between 60 and 75 years old with acute or convalescent COVID-19.

This clone has only a few counts. The gene calls are TRBV29-1 and TRBJ1-4; tentatively, D is TRBD1 (6 bases). V lost 4 bases and J 8 bases, leaving 17 bases between the germline ends. The germline V gene has CDR1 SQVTM and CDR2 ANQGSEA. This CDR3 contains 14 residues. CDR3 DNA: TGCAGCGTTGCATGGGGGCGGGTGAGCGAAAAACTGTTTTTT. Its translation is CSVAWGRVSEKLFF.

The chain carries TRBV5-4 and TRBJ1-3; D is unresolved. Germline V CDR1 and CDR2: SGHNT, YYREEE (reference sequence). CDR3 length: 14 residues. V was pared by 0 bases and J by 0 bases, with 4 bases between. CDR3 region: CASSLALSGNTIYF. The CDR3 nucleotides are TGTGCCAGCAGCTTGGCCCTCTCTGGAAACACCATATATTTT. Based on the CDR3 plus reference TRBV5-4 and TRBJ1-3, the full variable domain is ETGVTQSPTHLIKTRGQQVTLRCSSQSGHNTVSWYQQALGQGPQFIFQYYREEENGRGNFPPRFSGLQFPNYSSELNVNALELDDSALYLCASSLALSGNTIYFGEGSWLTVV.

This chain connects TRBV2 to TRBJ1-5; D call uncertain. The length of the CDR3 is 14 residues. Germline CDR1 is SNHLY and CDR2 is FYNNEI. The V end was cut by 3 bases, the J end by 4 bases, with 10 bases between. The CDR3 loop reads CASSERQSNQPQHF. In nucleotides, the CDR3 is TGTGCCAGCAGTGAGAGGCAGAGTAATCAGCCCCAGCATTTT.

In its sample, this clone was seen a few times. V usage is TRBV5-1 and J usage is TRBJ1-1; D possibly corresponds to TRBD1 (6 bases). Germline V CDR1 and CDR2: SGHRS, YFSETQ. The length of the CDR3 is 16 residues. Trimming cost V 3 bases and J 5 bases, with 20 bases left between them. Here the CDR3 DNA reads TGCGCCAGCAGCTCGGGTGGCGGGGGGCGGAGTACTGAAGCTTTCTTT. Translating gives CASSSGGGGRSTEAFF.

The genes are TRBV7-9 and TRBJ1-2; 7 bases align to TRBD1. The CDR3 has 14 amino acids. V lost 6 bases, J lost 8 bases, and 12 bases stayed unmatched. CDR1 is SEHNR and CDR2 is FQNEAQ in the germline V gene (reference sequence). In DNA form, the CDR3 reads TGTGCCAGCAGGGACACTGCAGGGGGGAAAGGCTACACCTTC. Its protein product is CASRDTAGGKGYTF.

This chain links TRBV5-4 with TRBJ1-1, with D possibly TRBD1 on 6 matching bases. The V and J ends lost 4 bases and 1 base respectively, with 11 bases between them. The CDR3 extends over 14 amino acids. Per germline, CDR1 SGHNT and CDR2 YYREEE (reference sequence). CDR3 in amino acids: CASSQDSTNTEAFF. CDR3 sequence (DNA): TGTGCCAGCAGCCAGGACAGTACGAACACTGAAGCTTTCTTT.

This clone appeared a single time. The J gene is TRBJ1-1, the V gene TRBV10-3, with D possibly TRBD1 on 5 matching bases. Germline lookup yields CDR1 ENHRY and CDR2 SYGVKD. Trimming stripped 8 bases from V and 7 bases from J, with 14 bases between. The CDR3 has 12 amino acids. The CDR3 reads CAIQGRGSEAFF. The CDR3 coding sequence is TGTGCCATCCAAGGGAGGGGCAGTGAAGCTTTCTTT.

The rearrangement uses TRBV7-9 and TRBJ2-2; 7 bases align to TRBD1. This CDR3 comprises 15 residues. The germline V gene encodes CDR1 SEHNR and CDR2 FQNEAQ (reference sequence). With 4 bases clipped from V and 4 bases from J, the junction kept 6 bases outside the gene matches. The CDR3 loop is CASSSPGGPTGELFF. The CDR3, as DNA: TGTGCCAGCAGCTCCCCAGGGGGACCCACCGGGGAGCTGTTTTTT. The whole variable domain, remainder taken from reference TRBV7-9 and TRBJ2-2, is DTGVSQNPRHKITKRGQNVTFRCDPISEHNRLYWYRQTLGQGPEFLTYFQNEAQLEKSRLLSDRFSAERPKGSFSTLEIQRTEQGDSAMYLCASSSPGGPTGELFFGEGSRLTVL.

This clone was found once. The chain links TRBV3-1 (or the pseudogene TRBV3-2) to TRBJ2-1; 7 bases match TRBD1. The trim removed 5 bases at V and 5 bases at J, leaving 6 bases unmatched. CDR1 is LGHDT and CDR2 is YNNKEL in the germline V gene (reference sequence). The CDR3 has 14 residues. This chain's CDR3 is CASSYYRGDNEQFF. CDR3 sequence (DNA): TGTGCCAGCAGCTACTACAGGGGCGACAATGAGCAGTTCTTC.

The chain joins TRBV6-1 to TRBJ2-3; D not resolved. CDR3 size: 14 residues. The germline gives CDR1 MNHNS, CDR2 SASEGT. V lost 2 bases and J 2 bases, leaving 8 bases between the germline ends. The CDR3 DNA follows: TGTGCCAGCAGTGAAAATGGGCCCACAGATACGCAGTATTTT. As protein: CASSENGPTDTQYF.

The rearrangement links TRBV7-2 to TRBJ2-3, with 7 bases aligning to TRBD2. This CDR3 has 14 residues. V trimming: 5 bases; J trimming: 0 bases; junction bases outside the gene matches: 2. In germline, CDR1 is SGHTA, CDR2 FQGNSA. The DNA of the CDR3 is TGTGCCAGCAGCCGCGGGGGAAGCACAGATACGCAGTATTTT. Translation: CASSRGGSTDTQYF.

The rearrangement joins TRBV6-5 to TRBJ2-3; TRBD1 might be the D (7 bases). V was shortened by 0 bases and J by 4 bases, with 14 bases between the two germline ends. This CDR3 has 16 residues. Germline assignment: CDR1 MNHEY and CDR2 SVGAGI. In DNA form, the CDR3 reads TGTGCCAGCAGTTACTCGCCAGGGGGGTTGGCAGATACGCAGTATTTT. Its translation: CASSYSPGGLADTQYF.

The gene calls are TRBV5-6 and TRBJ1-5; D is ambiguous. V dropped 2 bases and J dropped 1 base, with 13 bases sitting between them. The CDR3 loop spans 16 amino acids. Germline loops: CDR1 SGHDT, CDR2 YYEEEE. The CDR3, as DNA: TGTGCCAGCAGCTTAGGAGGTGGTTTGAGCAATCAGCCCCAGCATTTT. Residues: CASSLGGGLSNQPQHF.

In DNA, the CDR3 is TGTGCCAGCTCATTGGGCGAGAATGAAAAACTGTTTTTT. Its protein product is CASSLGENEKLFF. The rearrangement uses TRBV18 and TRBJ1-4; no reliable D call. Germline values: CDR1 KGHSH, CDR2 LQKENI. Trimming removed 5 bases at V and 5 bases at J, with 9 bases between. This CDR3 contains 13 residues.

The chain carries TRBV7-2 and TRBJ1-2; the D gene is possibly TRBD1 (5 bases). The V end was cut by 1 base, the J end by 8 bases, with 17 bases between. Germline CDR1 is SGHTA and CDR2 is FQGNSA. This CDR3 contains 15 residues. CDR3 region: CASSLGGQGLRGYTF. DNA for the CDR3: TGTGCCAGCAGCTTAGGGGGCCAGGGACTAAGAGGCTACACCTTC.

The V call is TRBV4-1, the J call TRBJ1-4, with D possibly TRBD1 on 5 matching bases. The CDR3 extends over 15 amino acids. Germline lookup yields CDR1 MGHRA and CDR2 YSYEKL. V dropped 1 base and J dropped 7 bases, with 13 bases sitting between them. CDR3 DNA sequence: TGCGCCAGCAGCCAAGTGGCAGGGAAAGGTGAAAAACTGTTTTTT. It encodes CASSQVAGKGEKLFF.

The J gene is TRBJ1-3, the V gene TRBV6-5; D is undetermined. Germline V CDR1 and CDR2: MNHEY, SVGAGI. The V end lost 4 bases, the J end lost 4 bases, and 5 bases lay between the germline ends. The length of the CDR3 is 12 residues. In DNA form, the CDR3 reads TGTGCCAGCAGTTCACGGGGAAACACCATATATTTT. This gives the protein CASSSRGNTIYF.

The V gene is TRBV2, the J gene TRBJ1-5; 9 bases fit TRBD1. This CDR3 is 14 amino acids long. The germline gives CDR1 SNHLY, CDR2 FYNNEI. J lost 5 bases, V lost 6 bases, and 5 bases had no gene match. The CDR3 region is CASRWTGADQPQHF. The CDR3 DNA reads as TGTGCCAGCAGATGGACAGGGGCTGATCAGCCCCAGCATTTT.

CDR3 nucleotides: TGTGCCAGCAGCGTAGGCGTAACAGGATTAAATGAAAAACTGTTTTTT. Amino acids: CASSVGVTGLNEKLFF. This sequence joins TRBV9 and TRBJ1-4; possible D gene TRBD1, 5 bases. Germline values: CDR1 SGDLS, CDR2 YYNGEE. V gave up 0 bases and J gave up 5 bases, with 14 bases separating them. There are 16 residues in the CDR3.

This chain uses TRBV6-6 with TRBJ1-1; the match to TRBD1 covers 8 bases. The V and J ends lost 2 bases and 5 bases, in that order; junction bases with no gene match: 7. Germline CDR1 is MNHNY and CDR2 is SVGAGI (reference sequence). This CDR3 contains 15 residues. CDR3 bases: TGTGCCAGCAGTTACAACCAGGGGGCGAGGACTGAAGCTTTCTTT. Translated, it gives CASSYNQGARTEAFF.

The chain recombines TRBV2 with TRBJ1-2; 7 nucleotides agree with TRBD1. The V gene's germline CDR1 is SNHLY and CDR2 FYNNEI. The length of the CDR3 is 14 residues. Germline trimming cut 1 base from V and 3 bases from J; bases unmatched to any gene: 2. Here the CDR3 DNA reads TGTGCCAGCAGTGAAGGCAGGGGGGACTATGGCTACACCTTC. This sequence encodes CASSEGRGDYGYTF. Full variable domain (outside the CDR3, taken from reference TRBV2 and TRBJ1-2): EPEVTQTPSHQVTQMGQEVILRCVPISNHLYFYWYRQILGQKVEFLVSFYNNEISEKSEIFDDQFSVERPDGSNFTLKIRSTKLEDSAMYFCASSEGRGDYGYTFGSGTRLTVV.

The rearrangement uses TRBV19 and TRBJ1-5, with 8 bases aligning to TRBD1. Unmatched junction bases numbered 7, after V lost 5 bases and J lost 4 bases. The CDR3 consists of 15 residues. CDR1 is LNHDA, CDR2 SQIVND, per germline (reference sequence). The CDR3 DNA sequence: TGTGCCAGTAGTGAGATAGGGACAGGAAATCAGCCCCAGCATTTT. This translates into CASSEIGTGNQPQHF.

This clone was seen only a few times. J is TRBJ1-6 and V is TRBV7-2; TRBD1 agrees at 8 bases. Germline values: CDR1 SGHTA, CDR2 FQGNSA. The CDR3 is 15 amino acids. V lost 3 bases and J lost 7; bases outside the gene matches: 5. The CDR3 region is CASSFGTGRNSPLHF. The CDR3 DNA reads as TGTGCCAGCAGCTTTGGGACAGGCCGAAATTCACCCCTCCACTTT.

The V gene is TRBV18, the J gene TRBJ1-4; D not resolved. Between the trimmed V and J ends, which lost 1 base and 4 bases, there was a span of 7 bases. Germline CDR1 and CDR2: KGHSH and LQKENI. The CDR3 extends over 14 amino acids. CDR3 loop: CASSPLQSNEKLFF. DNA for the CDR3: TGTGCCAGCTCACCACTACAGAGTAATGAAAAACTGTTTTTT.

CDR3 DNA: TGTGCCAGCAGTGAAACAGGGTCCTACAATGAGCAGTTCTTC. Its protein is CASSETGSYNEQFF. The chain joins TRBV2 to TRBJ2-1, with a weak D call TRBD1 (6 bases). Trimming removed 2 bases from V and 1 base from J, with 6 bases in between. CDR3 length: 14 residues. Per germline, CDR1 SNHLY and CDR2 FYNNEI.